This T cell receptor beta chain was sequenced in a study of T cells in Graves' hyperthyroidism and ophthalmopathy. From RNA transcripts, TCR beta CDR3 regions were amplified. When the TCR CDR3 underwent first-round RT-PCR, the HTBI primer set was used. TCRdb redid the calling of the multiplex PCR reads with MiXCR, one entry per CDR3 protein. In the table there are about 420,000 distinct CDR3 sequences, roughly 14% of which are singletons. As regards this clonotype: Its antigen is as yet unknown.

No ophthalmopathy progression within 18 months constituted stable Graves' hyperthyroidism. Patients having uncontrolled infection, another autoimmune disease, pregnancy or lactation were not included. It was less than 13 ml of fresh peripheral blood that supplied the PBMCs. Whole-study results and caveats: Blood also held most thyroid clonotypes expanded beyond 0.001.

The CDR3 consists of 17 residues. V was pared by 0 bases and J by 10 bases, with 24 bases between. Germline-derived CDR1 and CDR2 are DFQATT and SNEGSKA (reference sequence). The chain uses TRBV20-1 and TRBJ1-4; D might be TRBD1 (6 bases). The clonotype originates from a woman aged 18-29 years with Graves' hyperthyroidism. Sample: blood. CDR3: CSARDYRDGSREGKLFF. The CDR3 DNA is TGCAGTGCTAGAGATTACAGGGATGGCAGCCGAGAGGGAAAACTGTTTTTT.